This entry describes one TCR beta chain. Its antigen is undetermined. TCRdb independently ran MiXCR on the 5' RACE reads; one entry per CDR3 protein. This repertoire shows 1.5 million to 2 million distinct CDR3 sequences, about 30% found once; its top ten account for more than 0.25%. The sample is drawn from a study of identical twins. Study-level points and caveats: Zero-insertion findings could be partly confounded by invariant cells (MAIT and iNKT cells). A cross-sectional statistical analysis, not follow-up of the same donors, supported the conclusions.

The receptor was isolated from a newborn girl in good health. Sequenced sample: cord blood.

The CDR3: CASTGLHTGELFF. The CDR3 DNA is TGTGCCAGCACGGGACTCCATACCGGGGAGCTGTTTTTT. The chain joins TRBV6-1 to TRBJ2-2; TRBD2 is a possible D gene (6 bases). CDR1 is MNHNS, CDR2 SASEGT, per germline. This CDR3 spans 13 amino acids. V was shortened by 7 bases and J by 5 bases, with 11 bases between the two germline ends.